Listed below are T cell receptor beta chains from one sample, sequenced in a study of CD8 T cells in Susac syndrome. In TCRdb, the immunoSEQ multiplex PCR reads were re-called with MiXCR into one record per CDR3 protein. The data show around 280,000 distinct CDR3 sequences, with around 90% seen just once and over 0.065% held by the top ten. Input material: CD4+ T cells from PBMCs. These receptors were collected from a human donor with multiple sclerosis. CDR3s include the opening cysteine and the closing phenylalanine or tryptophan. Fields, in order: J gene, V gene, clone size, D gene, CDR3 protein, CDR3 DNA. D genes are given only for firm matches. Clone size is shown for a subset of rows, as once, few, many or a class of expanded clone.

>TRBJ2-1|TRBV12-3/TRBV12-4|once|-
CASSLGLASPNEQFF
TGTGCCAGCAGTTTGGGGCTAGCAAGCCCCAATGAGCAGTTCTTC
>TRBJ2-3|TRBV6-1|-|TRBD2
CASRSTSGHTDTQYF
TGTGCCAGCAGAAGTACTAGCGGACACACAGATACGCAGTATTTT
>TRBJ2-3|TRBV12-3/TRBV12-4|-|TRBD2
CASSFGLAGGTDTQYF
TGTGCCAGCAGTTTTGGGCTAGCGGGGGGCACAGATACGCAGTATTTT
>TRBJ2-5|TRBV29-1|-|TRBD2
CSTLAGGHETQYF
TGCAGCACACTAGCGGGAGGACATGAGACCCAGTACTTC
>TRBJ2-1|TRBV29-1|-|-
CSVAGSPGNEQFF
TGCAGCGTTGCCGGGTCGCCAGGGAATGAGCAGTTCTTC
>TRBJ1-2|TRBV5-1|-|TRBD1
CASNLLTGGGGYTF
TGCGCCAGCAACCTCCTGACAGGGGGGGGTGGCTACACCTTC
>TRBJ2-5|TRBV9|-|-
CASSVAPGPVETQYF
TGTGCCAGCAGCGTAGCACCCGGGCCAGTAGAGACCCAGTACTTC
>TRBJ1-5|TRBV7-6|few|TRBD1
CASSLGTGGNQPQHF
TGTGCCAGCAGCTTAGGGACAGGGGGTAATCAGCCCCAGCATTTT
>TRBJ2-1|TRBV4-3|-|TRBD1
CASSQVGTGLYNEQFF
TGCGCCAGCAGCCAAGTAGGGACAGGCCTCTACAATGAGCAGTTCTTC
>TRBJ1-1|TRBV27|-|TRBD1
CASRVTGGTEAFF
TGTGCCAGCAGAGTGACAGGGGGCACTGAAGCTTTCTTT
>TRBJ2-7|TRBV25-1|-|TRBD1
CASSTPGTGAYEQYF
TGTGCCAGCAGTACCCCCGGGACAGGGGCCTACGAGCAGTACTTC
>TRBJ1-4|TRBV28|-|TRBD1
CASSFLDRELGKLFF
TGTGCCAGCAGTTTCCTGGACAGGGAATTAGGAAAACTGTTTTTT
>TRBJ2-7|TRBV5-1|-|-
CASTTDNYEQYF
TGCGCCAGCACTACTGACAACTACGAGCAGTACTTC
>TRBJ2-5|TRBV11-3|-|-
CASSLGPASETQYF
TGTGCCAGCAGCTTAGGTCCCGCGTCCGAGACCCAGTACTTC
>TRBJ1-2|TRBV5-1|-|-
CASSLLPGMSNYGYTF
TGCGCCAGCAGCTTGCTCCCCGGGATGTCGAACTATGGCTACACCTTC
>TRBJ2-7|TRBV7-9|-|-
CASSLGRGVGEQYF
TGTGCCAGCAGCTTAGGGCGAGGAGTGGGCGAGCAGTACTTC
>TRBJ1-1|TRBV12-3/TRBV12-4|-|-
CASSLDPTSAEAFF
TGTGCCAGCAGCCTTGACCCGACTAGCGCTGAAGCTTTCTTT
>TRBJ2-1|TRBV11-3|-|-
CASSLESGRMQFF
TGTGCCAGCAGCTTAGAAAGCGGTAGGATGCAGTTCTTC
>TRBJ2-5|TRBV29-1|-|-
CSVEEGGGGETQYF
TGCAGCGTTGAAGAGGGAGGGGGGGGAGAGACCCAGTACTTC
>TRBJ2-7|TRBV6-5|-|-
CASSYSKDGEQYF
TGTGCCAGCAGTTACTCAAAAGACGGCGAGCAGTACTTC
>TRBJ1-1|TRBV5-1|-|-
CASNPTGDMNTEAFF
TGCGCCAGCAACCCCACCGGGGACATGAACACTGAAGCTTTCTTT
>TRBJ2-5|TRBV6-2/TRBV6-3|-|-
CASSYKPSWAGSRETQYF
TGTGCCAGCAGTTACAAACCCTCTTGGGCGGGGAGCAGGGAGACCCAGTACTTC
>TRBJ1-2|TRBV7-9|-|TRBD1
CASSLASGGAPGYTF
TGTGCCAGCAGCTTAGCGTCAGGGGGCGCCCCGGGCTACACCTTC
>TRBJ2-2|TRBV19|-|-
CASSMGRGGELFF
TGTGCCAGTAGTATGGGGAGAGGAGGGGAGCTGTTTTTT
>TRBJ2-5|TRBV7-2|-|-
CASSLVAAQETQYF
TGTGCCAGCAGCTTAGTGGCAGCCCAAGAGACCCAGTACTTC
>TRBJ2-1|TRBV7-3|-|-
CASSLGGRGNEQFF
TGTGCCAGCAGCTTAGGGGGTCGGGGGAATGAGCAGTTCTTC
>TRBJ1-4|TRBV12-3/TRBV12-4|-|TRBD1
CASTRQGSGEKLFF
TGTGCCAGCACTCGACAGGGGTCGGGTGAAAAACTGTTTTTT